This T cell receptor beta chain was found in a study of blood T cell repertoires in COVID-19. On the study more broadly: Both acute and convalescent COVID-19 samples were obtained from the United States, Italy and Spain. Sources were T cells, B-cell-depleted T cells, or PBMCs; the material itself was cDNA or gDNA.

V lost 6 bases, J lost 5 bases, and 5 bases stayed unmatched. CDR3 length equals 14 residues. The V gene's germline CDR1 is MNHNY and CDR2 SVGAGI (reference sequence). Study processing details: Amplification of reference gene primers provided the estimated nucleated cell counts. Data came from immunoSEQ multiplex PCR; TCRdb stores just in-frame clones and leaves some out. V, J and clone size are taken as reported in that table, and D and trimming were inferred from the DNA itself. This sample has about 310,000 clones, with around 87% found just once. The sequencing sample was made of peripheral blood. The clonotype was recovered from a man aged 50 to 59 with active or convalescent COVID-19. The J gene is TRBJ2-1, the V gene TRBV6-6, with 9 nucleotides matching TRBD2. Here the CDR3 reads CASRRGGVNNEQFF. In DNA form, the CDR3 reads TGTGCCAGCAGGCGCGGGGGGGTAAACAATGAGCAGTTCTTC.